This T cell receptor beta chain was retrieved from a study of cytomegalovirus exposure and HLA in healthy donors (dated by TCRdb to between 2016 and 2019). A note on the overall study: According to an earlier analysis of 550 to 750 of the donors, about 179 million T cells yielded 90 million to 130 million unique TCR beta sequences and about 280 Gb of sequence data. About 280 gigabases of sequencing data and approximately 80 million unique TCR sequences were included in an early release covering around 650 HLA-typed donors. Among the roughly 430 genotyped donors, approximately 76% belonged to the genetic ancestry cluster associated with self-reported Caucasian donors. The aim of the study was to test whether cataloging public T cell receptors could identify signatures of past pathogen exposure. Using immunosequencing, the study profiled T cell repertoires from fewer than 850 subjects and related those repertoires to cytomegalovirus serostatus. A separate validation cohort of roughly 110 different subjects was used in addition to the roughly 640-subject first cohort. The study combined high-throughput TCR immunosequencing, statistical association of individual TCRs with disease status, and machine learning to predict cytomegalovirus infection status. A later analysis re-analyzed previously published TCR beta repertoires from approximately 700 donors and added high-resolution HLA genotyping to study TCR occurrence patterns. The later analysis used no new phenotypic data to find candidate immune exposures, relying instead on TCR beta sequences and their occurrence across donors. In an earlier analysis of 550 to 700 of the donors, high-throughput TCR beta sequencing was used to judge whether each TCR beta V gene segment behaved as functional or pseudogenic. Donor age, sex, ethnicity and CMV serostatus were compiled alongside the repertoire data. In a later genetic analysis, genome-wide SNP genotypes for about 60% of the 666 donors were used, and that subset was treated as a discovery cohort. Every repertoire in the discovery cohort had been generated on one and the same sequencing platform. Class I and class II HLA loci were covered by the typing at four-digit resolution. The number of typed donors differed by locus: about 629-630 for A, B, C, DRB1 and DQB1; 500 to 550 for DQA1; 606 for DPA1; and about 450 for DPB1. Roughly 5 DR-DQ haplotypes were treated as single units for association and clustering because of strong linkage in the cohort. On average, over 200,000 unique TCR beta nucleotide sequences were sequenced per donor among a few hundred genotyped donors of the cohort, with roughly 19% of those sequences being non-productive. The study at large found these results: A further reported finding was that TCR beta sequences accurately predicted the HLA-A and HLA-B alleles for most subjects in the first cohort. Correlated functional status among segregating V segments might reflect linkage disequilibrium, but an unknown experimental factor could not be ruled out. Strong co-occurrence of HLA alleles, especially DR and DQ, made assigning TCR associations to individual alleles difficult. Because the 87-base-pair reads could not distinguish some IMGT-functional V segments, including TRBV6-2 and TRBV6-3, those segments were excluded. In an earlier analysis of some 540 of the donors, most TCR beta V segments appeared in productive rearrangements about 87% or about 30% of the time, broadly matching IMGT annotations. Because counts were too low, roughly 18 rarely observed V segments, including chromosome 9 orphons, were left out of the earlier analysis of a few hundred of the donors. In a later analysis, TCR association rates were found to vary across HLA loci, with the most associated TCRs seen for DRB1 alleles and the fewest for HLA-C alleles. The authors suggested that the approach could potentially be extended to other disease states and immunological phenotypes. Specific HLA alleles were associated with 15,000 to 20,000 TCR beta sequences at a false discovery rate of 0.05 in a later analysis. The presence/absence analyses assumed that sequencing depth was roughly uniform across donors, and that assumption may not be true. Most CMV-associated TCR beta chains appeared to be HLA-restricted in a later analysis, and the HLA associations seemed to be driven largely by CMV exposure. A later analysis reported that several top co-occurrence clusters appeared linked to parvovirus B19, influenza, CMV and Epstein-Barr virus. A later genetic analysis associated a missense DCLRE1C variant with V-gene and J-gene trimming of TCR beta chains, and an independent cohort replicated the association. A later analysis found that HLA-associated TCR beta chains were more clonally expanded and had lower generation probabilities than equally common non-associated chains. The sequencing pipeline was judged likely to have produced a cluster of highly shared sequence variants as a technical artifact. Because HLA typing was missing for some donors at each locus, association tests included only the typed subset. The study gave a list of roughly 150 TCR beta chains associated with cytomegalovirus. The cohort was sequenced for TCR beta chains only, and without alpha or paired-chain data the features that could be detected were limited. In both the original and validation cohorts, the classifier was reported to diagnose cytomegalovirus status with high specificity and sensitivity. In vitro tests confirmed that three of the cytomegalovirus-associated TCR beta chains recognize cytomegalovirus antigens. A later genetic analysis reported fewer N-insertions in productive TCRs among donors in an Asian-associated ancestry cluster than the approximately 700-donor mean. Across donors, most TCR sequences were observed very rarely, whereas some public TCRs were present in many individuals. For the cohort, immune exposure information was limited to CMV serostatus.

Based on the germline V gene, the CDR1 and CDR2 sequences are SGHTA and FQGNSA. V is shortened by 3 bases, J by 1 base, and the region joining them spans 6 bases. From the cysteine up to the phenylalanine, the CDR3 has a length of 13 residues. Left in the record is the CDR3 DNA by itself, 39 bases read in frame from the first base. The cohort comprised 670 or so healthy bone marrow donors. At the time of sampling, all cohort members were nominally healthy, though unrecorded immune exposures were likely present. The donor tested CMV seropositive and was one of the 289 seropositive cohort members. Every donor gave a peripheral blood sample, and the peripheral blood mononuclear cells from that sample were used for TCR beta sequencing. The Qiagen DNeasy Blood Extraction Kit was used to extract genomic DNA from the blood cell samples. Comments on this clone: The target of this receptor is not known. Base quality data are lacking; no much larger clone is found one base away.

Preparation of the library involved the immunoSEQ multiplex PCR assay. For the multiplex PCR, a mixture combining 60 forward primers for TCR Vbeta segments and 13 reverse primers for TCR Jbeta segments was used. Amplification of the CDR3 region of rearranged TCR beta genes was performed with a multiplex PCR assay on genomic DNA. On the Illumina HiSeq System, the amplified TCR beta libraries were sequenced as 87-base-pair reads. The authors' analysis ran thus. A later analysis tallied 80 million to 95 million unique TCR beta chains across the 550 to 850 repertoires, and roughly 11 million of those chains were shared by two or more donors. Raw reads were error-corrected and collapsed into unique sequences by a nearest-neighbor algorithm in which closely related sequences were merged to remove PCR and sequencing errors. V, D and J gene segments were assigned by aligning CDR3 sequences to IMGT reference sequences. Each retained sequence needed at least a six-nucleotide match to both a V gene segment and a J gene segment. Rearrangements were classified as productive when the CDR3 lacked stop codons and remained in frame with V and J, and all other rearrangements were classified as non-productive. Following IMGT convention, CDR3 was defined as the stretch from the second conserved V-encoded cysteine to the conserved J-encoded phenylalanine. In an earlier analysis of around 600 of the donors, sequences lacking an unambiguous match to a single V gene segment were excluded. An earlier analysis of approximately 590 of the donors called V segments functional above 56.7% productive rearrangements and segregating when the between-donor standard deviation exceeded 5%. A statistical classification framework was developed to diagnose cytomegalovirus status using the catalog of TCR beta chain sequences. In a later analysis, V and J genes were assigned by comparing TCR nucleotide sequences against IMGT/GENE-DB human TR gene sequences. The TCRdist pipeline was used in a later analysis to assign CDR3 sequences and most-parsimonious VDJ recombination scenarios. In a later analysis, each TCR beta chain was defined by its CDR3 amino acid sequence together with its V-gene family, and reads lacking a unique V-gene family were excluded. In a later analysis, around 650 highly shared, low-generation-probability nucleotide sequences were removed to address suspected cross-contamination and a sequencing artifact. In a later analysis, a clonal expansion index was calculated for each public chain from normalized within-repertoire ranks of inferred template counts. In a later analysis, generation probabilities were computed using a VDJ recombination model fitted to out-of-frame rearrangements, and the results were checked against IGoR. A later analysis scored TCR-TCR, TCR-HLA and TCR-CMV co-occurrence with hypergeometric tests, applying a repertoire-size bias correction to TCR pairs. To estimate false discovery rates, a later analysis permuted the HLA or CMV assignments 20 times. In a later analysis, co-occurring TCRs were grouped using DBSCAN, with TCRdist sequence similarity added in when clustering inside HLA-allele-positive subsets. Repertoires with fewer than 30,000 or more than 120,000 public chains were left out of co-occurrence clustering, as were about five repertoires with anomalous nucleotide sharing. Here the immuneACCESS table is served through TCRdb, limited to in-frame sequences with V and J called. Missing clones are a known gap in these copies; in checked studies unresolved V genes cover under half, and the rest lacks a known reason. D and trimming come from the DNA, and the V and J calls and clone size come from that table. This sample gives about 110,000 clones in total; approximately 79% of them show up just once. 6.5% to 7% of the sample lies in the top ten.

This TCR was sampled from a man younger than 45 in good health and CMV-seropositive. Sequencing was done on a sample of PBMCs. The V and J genes are TRBV7-2 and TRBJ1-1; too little of a D gene remains to name it. This receptor carries the CDR3 CASSFTENTEAFF. The nucleotide sequence reads TGTGCCAGCAGCTTTACTGAGAACACTGAAGCTTTCTTT.